Listed here are 8 T cell receptor beta chains from one sample, sequenced in a study of CD8+ T cells in alopecia areata. RNA extraction was followed by reverse transcription into cDNA, which acted as the sequencing template. Some clones are missing from TCRdb's copy, which holds only in-frame ones; the method was immunoSEQ multiplex PCR. The sample has about 120,000 clones, around 49% seen once. The specimen was CD8+ T cells sorted from blood, collected at week 0. Receptor source: a human donor with alopecia areata.

This chain links TRBV12-5 with TRBJ1-1, with no clear D. Trimming shortened V by 5 bases and J by 5 bases, and 9 bases separated the two germline ends. The germline gives CDR1 LGHNT, CDR2 FRNRAP. This CDR3 contains 12 residues. This CDR3 is CASGPQETEAFF. CDR3 DNA sequence: TGTGCTAGTGGTCCGCAGGAGACTGAAGCTTTCTTT.

This clone has just a few counts. J is TRBJ1-5 and V is TRBV27; 8 nucleotides align to TRBD1. This CDR3 spans 13 amino acids. The V gene's germline CDR1 is MNHEY and CDR2 SMNVEV (reference sequence). Trimming took 5 bases from V and 4 from J; bases not matched to a gene: 1. CDR3 residues: CASSTGGNQPQHF. CDR3 DNA sequence: TGTGCCAGCAGTACAGGGGGTAATCAGCCCCAGCATTTT.

V usage is TRBV11-2 and J usage is TRBJ2-7; possibly TRBD1 or TRBD2 for D (5 bases each). Germline assignment: CDR1 SGHAT and CDR2 FQNNGV. V was trimmed by 0 bases and J by 2 bases, leaving 8 bases between them. The CDR3 covers 14 residues. The CDR3, as DNA: TGTGCCAGCAGCTTAGAGGGGGTTCCCTACGAGCAGTACTTC. It codes for CASSLEGVPYEQYF.

This clone appeared once. This chain connects TRBV27 to TRBJ2-5; possible D gene TRBD1, 6 bases. The CDR3 length is 14 residues. The V and J ends lost 6 bases and 1 base respectively, with 12 bases between them. CDR1 and CDR2 (germline): MNHEY, SMNVEV (reference sequence). The DNA for the CDR3 is TGTGCCAGCAGCCACAACAGGGCCCAAGAGACCCAGTACTTC. Protein: CASSHNRAQETQYF.

This chain connects TRBV27 to TRBJ2-5, with D tentatively TRBD1 or TRBD2 (5 bases each). The CDR3 runs 15 residues. The V gene's germline CDR1 is MNHEY and CDR2 SMNVEV (reference sequence). Trimming removed 5 bases at V and 0 bases at J, with 13 bases between. The CDR3 coding sequence is TGTGCCAGCAGTACCGGGACCGAGTACCAAGAGACCCAGTACTTC. Protein product: CASSTGTEYQETQYF.

The chain links TRBV27 to TRBJ2-5, with TRBD1 identical over 9 bases. CDR1 MNHEY and CDR2 SMNVEV come from the germline V gene (reference sequence). V lost 4 bases, J lost 5 bases, and 5 bases stayed unmatched. The length of the CDR3 is 14 residues. The CDR3 nucleotides are TGTGCCAGCAGTTGGGGGACAGGGAGGGAGACCCAGTACTTC. Protein: CASSWGTGRETQYF.

CDR3 amino acids: CASSLVLGGSGDEQYF. CDR3 DNA sequence: TGTGCCAGCAGCTTAGTTTTAGGGGGATCGGGGGACGAGCAGTACTTC. J is TRBJ2-7 and V is TRBV7-9; D possibly uses TRBD1 or TRBD2 (6 bases each). CDR1 SEHNR and CDR2 FQNEAQ come from the germline V gene (reference sequence). The V and J ends lost 1 base and 5 bases respectively, with 18 bases between them. The CDR3 is 16 amino acids.

This clone turned up a few times. The rearrangement uses TRBV2 and TRBJ2-7, with TRBD2 matching 7 bases. Germline lookup yields CDR1 SNHLY and CDR2 FYNNEI. This CDR3 is built from 14 residues. The trim removed 8 bases at V and 2 bases at J, leaving 9 bases unmatched. CDR3 sequence (DNA): TGTGCCAGCTTAGAGGGCGGGGGAACCTACGAGCAGTACTTC. Protein sequence: CASLEGGGTYEQYF.